Included here is one T cell receptor (beta chain) sequence, with context. The antigen remains undetermined. Sequencing used immunoSEQ multiplex PCR; TCRdb keeps in-frame clones, though not all of them. The sample lists some 49,000 clones, about 80% seen once, with approximately 7.9% in the top ten. Trimming took 5 bases from V and 8 from J, leaving 15 bases between them. This CDR3 comprises 13 residues. Looked up from germline, CDR1 is MNHEY and CDR2 is SVGAGI. The entry originates in a study of OX40 agonist ivuxolimab in advanced cancers. Findings and limits, study-wide: Some nonresponders also had low normalized T-cell clonal expansion.

The source is an adult with an advanced solid tumor such as melanoma, head and neck, liver or kidney cancer. Source: CD4+ or CD8+ T cells sorted from blood, taken in a trial of the OX40 agonist ivuxolimab. The chain has TRBV6-5 and TRBJ1-2, with a possible D match to TRBD1 (6 bases). CDR3 sequence: CASSLQGTEGYTF. The CDR3 nucleotides are TGTGCCAGCAGTCTACAGGGAACGGAAGGCTACACCTTC.